This entry is about one T cell receptor (beta chain). Antigen specificity is unknown. The sample comes from a study of OX40 agonist ivuxolimab in advanced cancers. Study-level information: Those treated in dose escalation had hepatocellular carcinoma, melanoma, renal cell cancer or head and neck cancer.

Whole-study results and caveats: The CD4+ and CD8+ T cells in the blood had expanded clonally by week 6 at 0.1 to 3.0 mg/kg. Normalized T-cell clonal expansion was also low in a subset of nonresponders.

The CDR3 totals 13 residues. Trimming stripped 4 bases from V and 5 bases from J, with 11 bases between. Germline V gene sequence: CDR1 MDHEN, CDR2 SYDVKM. Clones were read by immunoSEQ multiplex PCR, and TCRdb kept only the in-frame ones, dropping some. In the table there are 75,000 to 95,000 clones, over 75% of which are singletons. Sequences were derived from CD4+ or CD8+ T cells sorted from blood, sampled in a trial of the OX40 agonist ivuxolimab. V gene TRBV28 combines with J gene TRBJ1-2; D remains ambiguous. The receptor comes from an adult with an advanced solid tumor such as melanoma, head and neck, liver or kidney cancer. Here the CDR3 reads CASSSMTAYGYTF. The CDR3 nucleotides are TGTGCCAGCAGTTCCATGACCGCTTATGGCTACACCTTC.